The rows below give T cell receptor beta chains drawn from one sample of a study of CD8+CD57+ T cells in acquired aplastic anemia. A single record per CDR3 protein comes from TCRdb applying MiXCR to the reads. Of about 150,000 distinct CDR3 sequences listed, about 54% were seen once; the top ten hold approximately 12%. The sequenced sample consisted of sorted CD4+, CD8+, or CD8+CD57+ T cells (not recorded which) from PBMCs. Receptors were obtained from a human donor with aplastic anemia. Each CDR3 is given with its conserved first and last residue.

V gene | CDR3 protein
TRBV10-2 | CASSEMLNTEAFF
TRBV5-5 | CASSYSSGAVETQYF
TRBV7-4 | CASSWKHQHF
TRBV20-1 | CSARGGGAGWETQYF
TRBV19 | CASSILGTGLYEQYF
TRBV2 | CASSGDRANLYEQYF
TRBV10-3 | CAIKLRRGSTDTQYF
TRBV13 | CASSLVGDTQYF
TRBV15 | CATSRVSDRRRHF
TRBV29-1 | CSVVFPGGGGYTF
TRBV20-1 | CSISRAGDHNEQFF
TRBV15 | CATSRDLENQPQHF
TRBV7-2 | CASRKASDEQFF
TRBV14 | CASSQAEGLAGCSYNEQFF
TRBV5-4 | CASSGTGTNTEAFF
TRBV19 | CASSIGVDPYNEQFF
TRBV19 | CASSIRDRAGDTQYF
TRBV4-2 | CASSPGVGIVTAKNIQYF
TRBV2 | CASPAGTYNEQFF
TRBV10-3 | CAISESNEQFF
TRBV12-3/TRBV12-4 | CASSFGLVWTEAFF
TRBV29-1 | CSVARAENTEAFF
TRBV4-2 | CASSQEGGVGQGHEQYF
TRBV19 | CASNPQGRGDTQYF
TRBV19 | CASKTGIRDRGLDEQFF
TRBV20-1 | CSATTSGGQETQYF
TRBV27 | CASSLSRADQPQHF
TRBV10-1 | CASSGSGQGSTEAFF
TRBV20-1 | CSARDEIGGYGYTF
TRBV10-3 | CAISTQGSSTDTQYF
TRBV7-3 | CASSLDYKETQYF
TRBV2 | CASSGDMNTEAFF
TRBV5-4 | CASSLGTSGGAVEQYF
TRBV6-1 | CASSEPATGDNEQYF
TRBV20-1 | CSARDGSSYNSPLHF
TRBV12-3/TRBV12-4 | CASRDPKTDGYTF
TRBV7-8 | CASSLDIRVTYEQYF
TRBV20-1 | CSARGGTGGILGYGYTF
TRBV25-1 | CASSLRTGSYEQYF
TRBV7-8 | CASSPGTAANYGYTF
TRBV20-1 | CSAIFLCANYGYTF
TRBV20-1 | CSARASTTSGGMDTQYF
TRBV29-1 | CSPGGHTEAFF
TRBV9 | CASSHSNSPLHF
TRBV7-2 | CASSHLQGPKYGYTF
TRBV25-1 | CASSVVGELFF
TRBV24-1 | CATSDRRNYGYTF
TRBV7-6 | CASSLAGGELFF
TRBV19 | CASSIDYNYGYTF
TRBV12-3/TRBV12-4 | CASSPPGTEIWVEAKNIQYF
TRBV5-5 | CASSLGALGTEAFF
TRBV6-6 | CASSYDRSSYNEQFF
TRBV10-3 | CAISGTDNQPQHF
TRBV11-1 | CASSFHTEELAGGPYNEQFF
TRBV13 | CASSFGRGSSYEQYF
TRBV29-1 | CSVEGGTVYEHF